One and the same sample provided the 18 T cell receptor beta chains below, sequenced in a study of shared clonotypes between healthy human individuals. Sequenced by immunoSEQ multiplex PCR; TCRdb stores in-frame clones only, minus some. The sample holds 230,000 or so clones; 60% to 70% are singletons and the top ten take over 8.5%. Sequenced material: memory CD4+ T cells sorted from blood. Sample subset: CD45RA-negative fraction. The receptors derive from a young man in good health.

This clone was counted between two and nine times. V gene TRBV27 combines with J gene TRBJ2-3; TRBD2 agrees at 7 bases. Germline values: CDR1 MNHEY, CDR2 SMNVEV (reference sequence). The CDR3 loop spans 16 amino acids. V gave up 4 bases and J gave up 6 bases; unmatched junction bases: 13. For the CDR3, the DNA is TGTGCCAGCAGTTCCCCCCGGGGGGAGAGGGCGGATACGCAGTATTTT. As protein: CASSSPRGERADTQYF.

The chain joins TRBV7-6 to TRBJ2-1; D unclear. Trimming took 1 base from V and 8 from J, leaving 9 bases between them. CDR1 and CDR2 (germline): SGHVS, FNYEAQ. The CDR3 spans 13 residues. The CDR3 here is CASSLDYGHEQFF. The DNA of the CDR3 is TGTGCCAGCAGCTTAGACTATGGCCATGAGCAGTTCTTC.

The chain carries TRBV9 and TRBJ2-3; 8 bases map to TRBD2. Trimming cost V 0 bases and J 5 bases; bases outside gene matches: 2. The germline gives CDR1 SGDLS, CDR2 YYNGEE. The CDR3 sequence is 14 residues long. CDR3 region: CASSVDTSGDTQYF. The CDR3 DNA sequence: TGTGCCAGCAGCGTAGATACTAGCGGAGATACGCAGTATTTT.

This clone was recorded a few times. J is TRBJ2-5 and V is TRBV5-1; D is undetermined. Per the germline V gene, CDR1 is SGHRS and CDR2 is YFSETQ. The CDR3 runs to 14 residues. V was shortened by 4 bases and J by 4 bases, with 14 bases between the two germline ends. CDR3 nucleotides: TGCGCCAGCAGCCTAACCTCCTATGGAGAGACCCAGTACTTC. This codes for CASSLTSYGETQYF.

The J gene is TRBJ2-2, the V gene TRBV7-2, with D unclear. The CDR3 runs to 14 residues. Germline V gives CDR1 SGHTA, CDR2 FQGNSA. The V end was cut by 3 bases, the J end by 2 bases, with 7 bases between. CDR3 DNA sequence: TGTGCCAGCAGCTTGGCCGATAACACCGGGGAGCTGTTTTTT. Protein product: CASSLADNTGELFF.

The J gene is TRBJ2-3, the V gene TRBV6-5, with TRBD2 identical over 9 bases. V was pared by 2 bases and J by 6 bases, with 0 bases of the junction left unmatched. Germline CDR1 reads MNHEY; CDR2 reads SVGAGI. The CDR3 has 13 amino acids. This CDR3 is CASSYTSGDTQYF. The CDR3 region has the DNA TGTGCCAGCAGTTACACTAGCGGGGATACGCAGTATTTT.

V and J are TRBV11-2 and TRBJ2-1, with D possibly TRBD2 on 6 matching bases. CDR3 length: 15 amino acids. Germline V gene lookup returns CDR1 SGHAT and CDR2 FQNNGV. V lost 5 bases and J lost 6, with 17 bases in between. CDR3 sequence: CASSPGTFSTNEQFF. In DNA, the CDR3 is TGTGCCAGCAGCCCAGGGACTTTTTCCACCAATGAGCAGTTCTTC.

As concerns this clone: The sample holds other DNA sequences that translate to the same CDR3. V gene TRBV11-2 combines with J gene TRBJ2-5, with 7 bases fitting TRBD2. The CDR3 loop spans 13 amino acids. Unmatched junction bases numbered 5, after V lost 5 bases and J lost 5 bases. The V gene's germline CDR1 is SGHAT and CDR2 FQNNGV. DNA for the CDR3: TGTGCCAGCAGCCTCGGGAGGCAGGAGACCCAGTACTTC. Translating gives CASSLGRQETQYF. Full variable domain (outside the CDR3, taken from reference TRBV11-2 and TRBJ2-5): EAGVAQSPRYKIIEKRQSVAFWCNPISGHATLYWYQQILGQGPKLLIQFQNNGVVDDSQLPKDRFSAERLKGVDSTLKIQPAKLEDSAVYLCASSLGRQETQYFGPGTRLLVL.

This chain joins TRBV7-6 and TRBJ1-1; weak D call: TRBD1 (5 bases). Germline CDR1 reads SGHVS; CDR2 reads FNYEAQ. The V gene lost 3 bases and the J gene lost 0 bases, with 8 bases spanning the gap. The CDR3 runs 14 residues. Written as DNA, the CDR3 is TGTGCCAGCAGCTTTGGGACTATGAACACTGAAGCTTTCTTT. Its translation: CASSFGTMNTEAFF.

The chain employs TRBV5-1 and TRBJ2-7, with 10 bases that match TRBD2. CDR1 SGHRS and CDR2 YFSETQ come from the germline V gene. The CDR3 extends over 16 amino acids. V was pared by 4 bases and J by 0 bases, with 7 bases of the junction left unmatched. DNA of the CDR3: TGCGCCAGCAGCACCCGGGCTAGCGGGAGCTCCTACGAGCAGTACTTC. Protein product: CASSTRASGSSYEQYF. The variable domain in full, completed from reference TRBV5-1 and TRBJ2-7, reads KAGVTQTPRYLIKTRGQQVTLSCSPISGHRSVSWYQQTPGQGLQFLFEYFSETQRNKGNFPGRFSGRQFSNSRSEMNVSTLELGDSALYLCASSTRASGSSYEQYFGPGTRLTVT.

The genes are TRBV6-1 and TRBJ2-3, with TRBD1 matching 9 bases. CDR1 is MNHNS, CDR2 SASEGT, per germline. The CDR3 totals 15 residues. J lost 4 bases, V lost 5 bases, and 7 bases had no gene match. CDR3 loop: CASSKRRDRADTQYF. The CDR3 DNA reads as TGTGCCAGCAGTAAGCGCCGGGACAGGGCAGATACGCAGTATTTT.

The chain carries TRBV7-8 and TRBJ2-7; perhaps TRBD2 as D (6 bases). The V end was cut by 1 base, the J end by 6 bases, with 22 bases between. The CDR3 is 17 residues long. Germline values: CDR1 SGHVS, CDR2 FQNEAQ. This CDR3 reads CASSLVPRSGAGIEQYF. CDR3 bases: TGTGCCAGCAGCTTAGTCCCTCGGTCCGGGGCGGGGATCGAGCAGTACTTC.

The V and J genes are TRBV18 and TRBJ1-1, with 7 nucleotides matching TRBD1. The CDR3 is made up of 13 amino acids. V shed 6 bases and J 8 bases; nucleotides not matched to a gene: 9. Germline CDR1 reads KGHSH; CDR2 reads LQKENI. The CDR3 DNA reads as TGTGCCAGCTCGCAATCCCTGGACAGGGAAGCTTTCTTT. This sequence encodes CASSQSLDREAFF.

The gene calls are TRBV6-1 and TRBJ2-3; D ambiguous. Trimming pared 0 bases from V and 0 bases from J, leaving 7 bases between. The CDR3 extends over 15 amino acids. From germline, CDR1 is MNHNS and CDR2 SASEGT. The CDR3 reads CASSEANGSTDTQYF. CDR3 in DNA: TGTGCCAGCAGTGAAGCGAACGGTAGCACAGATACGCAGTATTTT.

This clone was found once. The genes are TRBV7-8 and TRBJ2-6, with D possibly TRBD2 on 6 matching bases. Per the germline V gene, CDR1 is SGHVS and CDR2 is FQNEAQ. CDR3 size: 16 residues. V lost 1 base and J lost 5, with 12 bases in between. The CDR3 reads CASSLDGGIRANVLTF. The CDR3 nucleotides are TGTGCCAGCAGCTTAGACGGGGGAATAAGGGCCAACGTCCTGACTTTC.

This clone was seen just once. This chain connects TRBV10-2 to TRBJ2-2, with 8 bases identical to TRBD1. V shed 5 bases, J shed 7 bases, and the junction held 3 bases outside the gene matches. The CDR3 length is 13 residues. The germline V gene encodes CDR1 WSHSY and CDR2 SAAADI. This CDR3 reads CASSQGANGELFF. CDR3 DNA: TGCGCCAGCAGTCAGGGGGCGAACGGGGAGCTGTTTTTT.

The rearrangement uses TRBV29-1 and TRBJ2-7; D could derive from TRBD1 or TRBD2 (6 bases each). Trimming shortened V by 4 bases and J by 4 bases, and 14 bases separated the two germline ends. The CDR3 runs 13 residues. Germline V CDR1 and CDR2: SQVTM, ANQGSEA. The CDR3 nucleotides read TGCAGCGTTGGGTTAGGGGGGATGTACGAGCAGTACTTC. It translates to CSVGLGGMYEQYF.

The V gene is TRBV10-1, the J gene TRBJ2-4, with D hard to call. This CDR3 is built from 14 residues. Germline CDR1 reads WNHNN; CDR2 reads SYGVQD (reference sequence). Trimming left V 7 bases short and J 3 bases short, with 13 bases between. DNA of the CDR3: TGCGCCAGCATGGGCCTCCCAGTCAAAAACATTCAGTACTTC. Residues: CASMGLPVKNIQYF.